These T cell receptor beta chains were read from a single sample in a study of cytomegalovirus exposure and HLA in healthy donors. Data came from immunoSEQ multiplex PCR; TCRdb stores just in-frame clones and leaves some out. The sample lists roughly 220,000 clones; 55% to 75% were seen once. The specimen was PBMCs. The receptor source for this set is a man aged 40-49 years in good health and CMV-seropositive. Both conserved end residues are part of each CDR3. D genes are given only for firm matches. The size entry is marked missing in some rows and otherwise reads once, few, many or a size class.

D	J	size	V	DNA	CDR3
NA	TRBJ1-5	NA	TRBV6-1	TGTGCCAGCAGTGAAGCCGGGGGGGCGGGTCAGCCCCAGCATTTT	CASSEAGGAGQPQHF
TRBD1	TRBJ2-1	NA	TRBV18	TGTGCCAGCTCGACAGGGGTCGGGTCGGGGCAGTTCTTC	CASSTGVGSGQFF
NA	TRBJ2-5	NA	TRBV5-1	TGCGCCAGCAGCTTGGCGCAGGAAGAGACCCAGTACTTC	CASSLAQEETQYF
NA	TRBJ1-5	NA	TRBV9	TGTGCCAGCAGCGTAGAACCGGACAGTGGCAATCAGCCCCAGCATTTT	CASSVEPDSGNQPQHF
TRBD1	TRBJ1-1	NA	TRBV7-2	TGTGCCAGCAGCTTAGTCGGGACAGGGGCTGAAGCTTTCTTT	CASSLVGTGAEAFF
TRBD1	TRBJ1-6	NA	TRBV4-1	TGCGCCAGCAGCCAAACGACAGGGATAAGTTCACCCCTCCACTTT	CASSQTTGISSPLHF
NA	TRBJ2-3	NA	TRBV5-5	TGTGCCAGCAGCTCGACAGGCACAGATACGCAGTATTTT	CASSSTGTDTQYF
NA	TRBJ1-1	NA	TRBV27	TGTGCCAGCAGTCCGCACAGGTCCTCGAACACTGAAGCTTTCTTT	CASSPHRSSNTEAFF
NA	TRBJ2-1	NA	TRBV5-6	TGTGCCAGCAGCTTGGCCTCTGAGCAGTTCTTC	CASSLASEQFF
NA	TRBJ2-1	NA	TRBV6-5	TGTGCCAGCAGTCACCGGGATGAGCAGTTCTTC	CASSHRDEQFF
TRBD1	TRBJ1-1	NA	TRBV2	TGTGCCAGCAGGAAGGGGGCAGGTTACACTGAAGCTTTCTTT	CASRKGAGYTEAFF
TRBD2	TRBJ2-5	NA	TRBV18	TGTGCCAGCTCACCCGTTACGAGTAGCGGGGAAGAGACCCAGTACTTC	CASSPVTSSGEETQYF
NA	TRBJ1-2	NA	TRBV11-2	TGTGCCAGCAGCCTCGTGGTTGAGGTGACGGGCTACACCTTC	CASSLVVEVTGYTF
TRBD2	TRBJ2-3	NA	TRBV2	TGTGCCAGTAAAAAAGCGGGGGGGAAAGATACGCAGTATTTT	CASKKAGGKDTQYF
NA	TRBJ1-4	NA	TRBV6-5	TGTGCCAGCAGTTCGCAGGGAAATGAAAAACTGTTTTTT	CASSSQGNEKLFF
TRBD1	TRBJ2-5	NA	TRBV2	TGTGCCAGCAGTTTTGACAGGGACGTAGAGACCCAGTACTTC	CASSFDRDVETQYF
NA	TRBJ1-2	once	TRBV6-6	TGTGCCAGCAGTTTCCCCCTTTTGGAGTATGGCTACACCTTC	CASSFPLLEYGYTF
TRBD2	TRBJ2-1	NA	TRBV5-4	TGTGCCAGCAGCACGGGAGGCCTAGCGGTATACAATGAGCAGTTCTTC	CASSTGGLAVYNEQFF
NA	TRBJ2-5	few	TRBV6-6	TGTGCCAGCAGTACGCGGGAGACCCAGTACTTC	CASSTRETQYF
NA	TRBJ1-2	NA	TRBV2	TGTGCCAGCAGTCCGGGGGGCCAGGGACCTGGCTACACCTTC	CASSPGGQGPGYTF
TRBD1	TRBJ2-1	NA	TRBV10-3	TGTGCCATCAGTGGGACAGGGGGTAGGTATGAGCAGTTCTTC	CAISGTGGRYEQFF
TRBD1	TRBJ2-3	NA	TRBV7-9	TGTGCCAGCAGCTTAGTACAGGGGGTGGATACGCAGTATTTT	CASSLVQGVDTQYF
TRBD2	TRBJ2-3	NA	TRBV2	TGTGCCAGCAGTGAAGAGTTTGGGACTATCTCCACAGATACGCAGTATTTT	CASSEEFGTISTDTQYF
NA	TRBJ2-3	NA	TRBV9	TGTGCCAGCAGCGGGAGGGTACAGAGCACAGATACGCAGTATTTT	CASSGRVQSTDTQYF
NA	TRBJ1-5	NA	TRBV2	TGTGCCAGCAGTGAAACTTCTAGCAATCAGCCCCAGCATTTT	CASSETSSNQPQHF
NA	TRBJ1-3	NA	TRBV11-2	TGTGCCAGCAGCTTGATAGGCAGGGCTGCCGGAAACACCATATATTTT	CASSLIGRAAGNTIYF
TRBD1	TRBJ2-7	few	TRBV2	TGTGCCAGCAGGACGGGACAGACCTACGAGCAGTACTTC	CASRTGQTYEQYF
NA	TRBJ1-1	NA	TRBV7-9	TGTGCCAGCAGCTTAGTGGAGGGGACTGAAGCTTTCTTT	CASSLVEGTEAFF
TRBD1	TRBJ1-2	NA	TRBV2	TGTGCCAGCTCAGGACAGGGCCATGGCTACACCTTC	CASSGQGHGYTF
TRBD1	TRBJ1-1	NA	TRBV6-1	TGTGCCAGCAGACACAAATCAGGGGGCACTGAAGCTTTCTTT	CASRHKSGGTEAFF
TRBD1	TRBJ1-6	NA	TRBV25-1	TGTGCCAGCAGTGAAGGGACAGGGCGGAATTCACCCCTCCACTTT	CASSEGTGRNSPLHF
TRBD1	TRBJ1-2	NA	TRBV7-2	TGTGCCAGCAGCTTAGATGGACAGGGGGTTAACTATGGCTACACCTTC	CASSLDGQGVNYGYTF
TRBD1	TRBJ1-1	many	TRBV5-4	TGTGCCAGCAGCTTAGGACAGGCGGGGACTGAAGCTTTCTTT	CASSLGQAGTEAFF